This record concerns one T cell receptor (beta chain) sequence. These data belong to a study of T cell changes during pregnancy in multiple sclerosis. The V and J ends lost 0 bases and 0 bases respectively, with 6 bases between them. The V gene's germline CDR1 is SGHRS and CDR2 YFSETQ. The CDR3 sequence is 14 residues long. Assay used: immunoSEQ multiplex PCR; TCRdb lists only in-frame clones, some missing. The sample includes about 40,000 clones, approximately 92% of them seen just once. This clonotype was sampled from a female donor with multiple sclerosis, enrolled in a pregnancy study. The genes are TRBV5-1 and TRBJ1-1; D may be TRBD1 (5 bases). This specimen was CD4+ T cells from peripheral blood mononuclear cells, taken in the third trimester of pregnancy. The CDR3 loop reads CASSLETVNTEAFF. CDR3 DNA sequence: TGCGCCAGCAGCTTGGAGACAGTGAACACTGAAGCTTTCTTT. Together with reference TRBV5-1 and TRBJ1-1, the CDR3 gives the full variable domain: KAGVTQTPRYLIKTRGQQVTLSCSPISGHRSVSWYQQTPGQGLQFLFEYFSETQRNKGNFPGRFSGRQFSNSRSEMNVSTLELGDSALYLCASSLETVNTEAFFGQGTRLTVV.